This paragraph reports one T cell receptor beta chain. The antigen is unknown. The data stem from a study of beta chain features in type 1 diabetes. Study-level findings and limits: Across all four CD4+ subsets, people with type 1 diabetes showed modestly shorter TCRB CDR3s.

J lost 3 bases, V lost 7 bases, and 4 bases had no gene match. The germline gives CDR1 SGDLS, CDR2 YYNGEE. The CDR3 is 13 amino acids. Sequenced material consisted of expressed TCRB transcripts (all of the isolated RNA was reverse transcribed). Assay used: immunoSEQ multiplex PCR; TCRdb lists only in-frame clones, some missing. The table includes about 470,000 clones, about 32% detected once. The origin of this receptor is a man younger than 30 in good health. This chain joins TRBV9 and TRBJ2-1; TRBD2 agrees at 7 bases. Sequenced: naive CD4+ T cells from blood. DNA of the CDR3: TGTGCCAGCGCCACTAGCGACTACAATGAGCAGTTCTTC. It encodes CASATSDYNEQFF.